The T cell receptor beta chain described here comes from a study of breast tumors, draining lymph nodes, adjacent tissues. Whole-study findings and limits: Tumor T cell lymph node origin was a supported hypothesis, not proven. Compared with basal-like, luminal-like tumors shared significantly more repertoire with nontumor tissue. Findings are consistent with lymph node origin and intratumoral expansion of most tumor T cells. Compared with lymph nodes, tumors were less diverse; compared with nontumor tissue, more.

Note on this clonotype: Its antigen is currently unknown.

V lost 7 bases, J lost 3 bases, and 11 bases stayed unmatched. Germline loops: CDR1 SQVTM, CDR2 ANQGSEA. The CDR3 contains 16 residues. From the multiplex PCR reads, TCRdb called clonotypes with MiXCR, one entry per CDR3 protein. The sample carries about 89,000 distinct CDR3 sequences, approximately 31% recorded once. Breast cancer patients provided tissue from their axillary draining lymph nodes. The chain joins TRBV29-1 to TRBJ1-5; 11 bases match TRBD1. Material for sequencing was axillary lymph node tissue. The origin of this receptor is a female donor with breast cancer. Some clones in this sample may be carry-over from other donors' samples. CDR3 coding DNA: TGCAGCGGGACGGGGGGGACAGGGGGTTTCAATCAGCCCCAGCATTTT. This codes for CSGTGGTGGFNQPQHF.